A selection of T cell receptor beta chains follows, all from one sample in a study of response to subunit inactivated influenza vaccine. TCRdb itself ran the RT-PCR reads through MiXCR, one entry per CDR3 protein. The table has some 800,000 distinct CDR3 sequences, approximately 21% seen once. This sample comprised PBMCs from blood, obtained 4 to 6 days after vaccination. The source of these receptors is a man between 50 and 59 years old who received an inactivated influenza vaccine. The CDR3 runs from the conserved cysteine through the conserved F or W. A D gene is named only where the DNA matches it firmly. Clone size is shown for a subset of rows, as once, few, many or a class of expanded clone.

CDR3: CAIRAPEADNEQFF
DNA: TGTGCCATCAGAGCACCTGAGGCCGACAATGAGCAGTTCTTC
D: -
V: TRBV10-3
size: -
J: TRBJ2-1

CDR3: CASSLGTNSYEQYF
DNA: TGTGCCAGCAGCTTGGGAACGAACAGCTACGAGCAGTACTTC
D: -
V: TRBV5-5
size: many
J: TRBJ2-7

CDR3: CASSYSGTGEYEQYF
DNA: TGCGCCAGCAGCTACTCCGGGACAGGGGAATACGAGCAGTACTTC
D: TRBD1
V: TRBV5-1
size: few
J: TRBJ2-7

CDR3: CASSEDSFTGELFF
DNA: TGCGCCAGCAGTGAAGACAGCTTTACCGGGGAGCTGTTTTTT
D: -
V: TRBV10-1
size: -
J: TRBJ2-2

CDR3: CSARVRLASNTGELFF
DNA: TGCAGTGCTAGAGTTCGGCTAGCGTCCAACACCGGGGAGCTGTTTTTT
D: -
V: TRBV20-1
size: -
J: TRBJ2-2

CDR3: CASSDVEQFF
DNA: TGTGCCAGCAGTGACGTGGAGCAGTTCTTC
D: -
V: TRBV2
size: few
J: TRBJ2-1

CDR3: CASSSRDTPYNEQFF
DNA: TGTGCCAGCAGTTCCCGGGACACCCCTTACAATGAGCAGTTCTTC
D: -
V: TRBV27
size: few
J: TRBJ2-1

CDR3: CASSSRDYHQETQYF
DNA: TGTGCCAGCAGTAGCCGGGACTACCACCAAGAGACCCAGTACTTC
D: TRBD2
V: TRBV2
size: -
J: TRBJ2-5

CDR3: CAISGVSSYEQYF
DNA: TGTGCCATCAGTGGGGTCAGCTCCTACGAGCAGTACTTC
D: -
V: TRBV10-3
size: -
J: TRBJ2-7

CDR3: CASPGLAGRYEQYF
DNA: TGTGCCAGCCCGGGACTAGCGGGAAGATACGAGCAGTACTTC
D: TRBD2
V: TRBV6-1
size: few
J: TRBJ2-7

CDR3: CASSYVQGARNEQFF
DNA: TGTGCCAGCAGTTACGTCCAGGGGGCTCGGAATGAGCAGTTCTTC
D: TRBD1
V: TRBV6-5
size: many
J: TRBJ2-1

CDR3: CAIRSGGTGELFF
DNA: TGTGCCATCAGGTCAGGGGGCACCGGGGAGCTGTTTTTT
D: TRBD1
V: TRBV10-3
size: few
J: TRBJ2-2

CDR3: CASSYTRSSYEQYF
DNA: TGTGCCAGCAGTTATACAAGGAGCTCCTACGAGCAGTACTTC
D: -
V: TRBV6-5
size: few
J: TRBJ2-7

CDR3: CASSLYRVGYGYTF
DNA: TGTGCCAGCAGCTTGTACAGGGTCGGCTATGGCTACACCTTC
D: -
V: TRBV11-2
size: -
J: TRBJ1-2

CDR3: CASKNRGGAKQETQYF
DNA: TGTGCCAGCAAGAATCGAGGGGGAGCCAAGCAAGAGACCCAGTACTTC
D: -
V: TRBV7-2
size: many
J: TRBJ2-5

CDR3: CASSSQPTSVEKLFF
DNA: TGTGCCAGCAGCTCTCAACCAACAAGCGTGGAAAAACTGTTTTTT
D: -
V: TRBV7-2
size: -
J: TRBJ1-4

CDR3: CASSRRMTGGAGGELFF
DNA: TGTGCCAGCAGCCGGAGAATGACAGGGGGCGCGGGCGGGGAGCTGTTTTTT
D: TRBD1
V: TRBV5-4
size: -
J: TRBJ2-2

CDR3: CATSRVRESTDTQYF
DNA: TGTGCCACCAGCAGAGTTCGGGAGAGCACAGATACGCAGTATTTT
D: -
V: TRBV15
size: -
J: TRBJ2-3

CDR3: CSYRDSRYEQYF
DNA: TGCAGCTACCGGGACTCCCGCTACGAGCAGTACTTC
D: -
V: TRBV29-1
size: few
J: TRBJ2-7

CDR3: CASNSSPAGEAFF
DNA: TGTGCCAGCAATTCGTCACCGGCAGGCGAAGCTTTCTTT
D: -
V: TRBV12-3/TRBV12-4
size: -
J: TRBJ1-1

CDR3: CSADSGAGGRFQETQYF
DNA: TGCAGCGCCGATTCGGGAGCGGGAGGGCGTTTCCAAGAGACCCAGTACTTC
D: TRBD2
V: TRBV29-1
size: -
J: TRBJ2-5

CDR3: CSVVASGRPYNEQFF
DNA: TGCAGCGTTGTGGCTAGCGGGAGACCCTACAATGAGCAGTTCTTC
D: TRBD2
V: TRBV29-1
size: many
J: TRBJ2-1

CDR3: CSAIPQTQYF
DNA: TGCAGTGCTATCCCGCAGACCCAGTACTTC
D: -
V: TRBV20-1
size: few
J: TRBJ2-5

CDR3: CASVHRGGFYEQYF
DNA: TGTGCCAGCGTGCATCGGGGAGGGTTCTACGAGCAGTACTTC
D: TRBD2
V: TRBV7-3
size: -
J: TRBJ2-7

CDR3: CASSLGLSGNTIYF
DNA: TGTGCCAGCAGCTTGGGCCTCTCTGGAAACACCATATATTTT
D: -
V: TRBV5-6
size: few
J: TRBJ1-3

CDR3: CNVRDRDNYGYTF
DNA: TGCAACGTTCGGGACAGGGATAACTATGGCTACACCTTC
D: TRBD1
V: TRBV29-1
size: few
J: TRBJ1-2

CDR3: CATSRDRLDTQYF
DNA: TGTGCCACCAGCAGGGACAGGTTAGATACGCAGTATTTT
D: TRBD1
V: TRBV15
size: -
J: TRBJ2-3

CDR3: CASAMTGWSETQYF
DNA: TGTGCCAGCGCTATGACAGGGTGGTCAGAGACCCAGTACTTC
D: TRBD1
V: TRBV7-9
size: few
J: TRBJ2-5

CDR3: CASSDSLAGIRETQYF
DNA: TGCGCCAGCAGCGACTCACTAGCGGGGATAAGAGAGACCCAGTACTTC
D: TRBD2
V: TRBV5-1
size: few
J: TRBJ2-5

CDR3: CATSRGVVQIHEQYF
DNA: TGTGCCACCAGCAGAGGAGTGGTACAGATCCACGAGCAGTACTTC
D: -
V: TRBV15
size: once
J: TRBJ2-7

CDR3: CSARREGGTYNSPLHF
DNA: TGCAGTGCTAGGAGGGAGGGGGGCACCTATAATTCACCCCTCCACTTT
D: -
V: TRBV20-1
size: -
J: TRBJ1-6

CDR3: CASSTPKAAPDTQYF
DNA: TGTGCCAGCAGTACCCCTAAGGCCGCGCCAGATACGCAGTATTTT
D: -
V: TRBV6-1
size: few
J: TRBJ2-3

CDR3: CSATRDSRSSYEQYF
DNA: TGCAGTGCTACCCGGGACAGTAGGAGCTCCTACGAGCAGTACTTC
D: TRBD1
V: TRBV20-1
size: few
J: TRBJ2-7

CDR3: CASSPRPAQETQYF
DNA: TGTGCCAGCAGTCCCCGACCGGCCCAAGAGACCCAGTACTTC
D: -
V: TRBV6-2/TRBV6-3
size: -
J: TRBJ2-5

CDR3: CASSFRRRVGEQYF
DNA: TGTGCCAGCAGTTTTAGGAGGCGGGTTGGCGAGCAGTACTTC
D: -
V: TRBV12-3/TRBV12-4
size: few
J: TRBJ2-7

CDR3: CSIREPQETQYF
DNA: TGCAGCATACGGGAGCCCCAAGAGACCCAGTACTTC
D: -
V: TRBV29-1
size: few
J: TRBJ2-5

CDR3: CASRPGLAGYEQYF
DNA: TGTGCCAGCAGGCCAGGACTAGCTGGGTACGAGCAGTACTTC
D: TRBD2
V: TRBV28
size: -
J: TRBJ2-7

CDR3: CATSDRGQASNQPQHF
DNA: TGTGCCACCAGTGACCGGGGACAGGCAAGCAATCAGCCCCAGCATTTT
D: TRBD1
V: TRBV24-1
size: -
J: TRBJ1-5

CDR3: CATIPGGGYNYGYTF
DNA: TGTGCCACGATCCCAGGAGGGGGATATAACTATGGCTACACCTTC
D: -
V: TRBV12-3/TRBV12-4
size: few
J: TRBJ1-2

CDR3: CASSQSKKGEQYF
DNA: TGCGCCAGCAGTCAATCGAAGAAGGGCGAGCAGTACTTC
D: -
V: TRBV23-1
size: -
J: TRBJ2-7

CDR3: CASSWGGAAYEQYF
DNA: TGTGCCAGCAGTTGGGGCGGAGCTGCCTACGAGCAGTACTTC
D: -
V: TRBV7-9
size: few
J: TRBJ2-7

CDR3: CASSSRGMNTEAFF
DNA: TGTGCCAGCAGCTCAAGGGGGATGAACACTGAAGCTTTCTTT
D: -
V: TRBV7-9
size: -
J: TRBJ1-1

CDR3: CSATTDTDTQYF
DNA: TGCAGTGCTACGACAGACACAGATACGCAGTATTTT
D: -
V: TRBV20-1
size: few
J: TRBJ2-3

CDR3: CSASRSSGSSYEQYF
DNA: TGCAGTGCTAGTAGGTCTAGCGGGAGCTCCTACGAGCAGTACTTC
D: TRBD2
V: TRBV20-1
size: many
J: TRBJ2-7

CDR3: CASSRMPGLGSTDTQYF
DNA: TGTGCCAGCAGCCGAATGCCGGGACTAGGGAGCACAGATACGCAGTATTTT
D: TRBD2
V: TRBV4-2
size: few
J: TRBJ2-3

CDR3: CSARGGGRGEQYF
DNA: TGCAGTGCAAGAGGTGGGGGGCGAGGGGAGCAGTACTTC
D: -
V: TRBV20-1
size: -
J: TRBJ2-7

CDR3: CSVAPDGLGQPQHF
DNA: TGCAGCGTTGCCCCCGACGGACTGGGGCAGCCCCAGCATTTT
D: -
V: TRBV29-1
size: -
J: TRBJ1-5

CDR3: CSAQWAGGVDTQYF
DNA: TGCAGTGCTCAGTGGGCAGGGGGCGTAGATACGCAGTATTTT
D: TRBD1
V: TRBV20-1
size: few
J: TRBJ2-3

CDR3: CATSVTATPTDTQYF
DNA: TGTGCCACCAGTGTCACCGCAACCCCCACAGATACGCAGTATTTT
D: -
V: TRBV24-1
size: -
J: TRBJ2-3

CDR3: CSVVSYRTDTQYF
DNA: TGCAGCGTTGTCAGCTACCGCACAGATACGCAGTATTTT
D: -
V: TRBV29-1
size: -
J: TRBJ2-3

CDR3: CASSFSGGRQPQHF
DNA: TGTGCCAGCAGTTTTTCAGGGGGACGTCAGCCCCAGCATTTT
D: TRBD1
V: TRBV12-3/TRBV12-4
size: few
J: TRBJ1-5

CDR3: CASIMGGVNTGELFF
DNA: TGTGCCAGCATAATGGGGGGTGTGAACACCGGGGAGCTGTTTTTT
D: -
V: TRBV6-1
size: -
J: TRBJ2-2